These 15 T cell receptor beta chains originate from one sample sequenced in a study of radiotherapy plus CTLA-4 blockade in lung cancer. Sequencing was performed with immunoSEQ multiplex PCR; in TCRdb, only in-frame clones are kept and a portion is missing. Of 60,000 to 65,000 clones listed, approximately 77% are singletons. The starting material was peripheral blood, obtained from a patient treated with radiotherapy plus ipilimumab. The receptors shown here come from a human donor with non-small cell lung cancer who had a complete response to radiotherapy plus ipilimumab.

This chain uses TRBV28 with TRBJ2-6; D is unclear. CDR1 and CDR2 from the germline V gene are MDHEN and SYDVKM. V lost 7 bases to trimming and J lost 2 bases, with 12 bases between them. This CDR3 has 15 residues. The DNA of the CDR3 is TGTGCCAGCAATCCCCAGTCGCCTGGGGCCAACGTCCTGACTTTC. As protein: CASNPQSPGANVLTF.

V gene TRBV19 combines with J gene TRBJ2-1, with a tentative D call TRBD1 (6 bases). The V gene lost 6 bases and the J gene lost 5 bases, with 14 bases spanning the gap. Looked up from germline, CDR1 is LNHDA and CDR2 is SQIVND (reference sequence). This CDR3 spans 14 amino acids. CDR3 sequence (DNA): TGTGCCAGTAGATCGGGACACCTTAACAATGAGCAGTTCTTC. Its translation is CASRSGHLNNEQFF.

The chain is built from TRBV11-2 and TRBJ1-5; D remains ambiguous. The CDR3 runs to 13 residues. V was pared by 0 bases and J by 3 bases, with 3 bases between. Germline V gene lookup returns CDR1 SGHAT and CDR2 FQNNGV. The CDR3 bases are TGTGCCAGCAGCTTAGATTACAATCAGCCCCAGCATTTT. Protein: CASSLDYNQPQHF.

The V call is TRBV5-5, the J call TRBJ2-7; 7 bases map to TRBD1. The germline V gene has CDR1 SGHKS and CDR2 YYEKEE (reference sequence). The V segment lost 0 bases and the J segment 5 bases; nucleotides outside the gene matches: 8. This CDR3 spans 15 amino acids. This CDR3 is CASSLGWGQGDEQYV. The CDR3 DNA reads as TGTGCCAGCAGCTTGGGTTGGGGCCAGGGGGACGAGCAGTACGTC.

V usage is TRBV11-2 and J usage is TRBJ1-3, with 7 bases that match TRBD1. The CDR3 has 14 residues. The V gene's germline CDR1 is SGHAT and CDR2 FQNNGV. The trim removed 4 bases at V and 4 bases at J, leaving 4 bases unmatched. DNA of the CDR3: TGTGCCAGCAGCTCCGACAGGGCGGGAAACACCATATATTTT. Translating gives CASSSDRAGNTIYF.

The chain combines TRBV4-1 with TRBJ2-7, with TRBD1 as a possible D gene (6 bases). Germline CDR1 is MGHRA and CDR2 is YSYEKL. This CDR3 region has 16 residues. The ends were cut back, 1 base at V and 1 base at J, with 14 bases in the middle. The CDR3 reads CASSQGGQNLSYEQYF. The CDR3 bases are TGCGCCAGCAGCCAAGGGGGACAAAACCTTTCCTACGAGCAGTACTTC.

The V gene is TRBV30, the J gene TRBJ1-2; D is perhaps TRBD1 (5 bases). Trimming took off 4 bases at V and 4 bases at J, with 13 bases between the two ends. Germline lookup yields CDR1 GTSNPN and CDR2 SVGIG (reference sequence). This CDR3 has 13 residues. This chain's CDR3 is CAWTGRQLYGYTF. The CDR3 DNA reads TGTGCCTGGACGGGGCGCCAACTCTATGGCTACACCTTC. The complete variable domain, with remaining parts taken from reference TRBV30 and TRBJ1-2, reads SQTIHQWPATLVQPVGSPLSLECTVEGTSNPNLYWYRQAAGRGLQLLFYSVGIGQISSEVPQNLSASRPQDRQFILSSKKLLLSDSGFYLCAWTGRQLYGYTFGSGTRLTVV.

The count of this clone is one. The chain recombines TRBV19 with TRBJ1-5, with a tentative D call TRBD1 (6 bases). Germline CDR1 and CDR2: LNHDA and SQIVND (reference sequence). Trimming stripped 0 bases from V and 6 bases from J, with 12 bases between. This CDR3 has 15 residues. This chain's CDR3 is CASSIDHGGGQPQHF. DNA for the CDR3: TGTGCCAGTAGTATAGATCACGGGGGCGGTCAGCCCCAGCATTTT.

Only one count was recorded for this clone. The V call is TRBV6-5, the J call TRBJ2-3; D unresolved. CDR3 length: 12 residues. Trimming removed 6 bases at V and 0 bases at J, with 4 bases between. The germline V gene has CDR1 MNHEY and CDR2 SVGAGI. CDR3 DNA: TGTGCCAGCAGCAGTAGCACAGATACGCAGTATTTT. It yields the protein CASSSSTDTQYF.

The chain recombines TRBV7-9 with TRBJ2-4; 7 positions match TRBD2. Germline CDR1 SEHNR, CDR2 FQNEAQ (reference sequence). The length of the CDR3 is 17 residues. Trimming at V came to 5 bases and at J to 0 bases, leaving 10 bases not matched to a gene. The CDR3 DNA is TGTGCCAGCAGCCTAGGGACTATACAACTAGCCAAAAACATTCAGTACTTC. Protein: CASSLGTIQLAKNIQYF.

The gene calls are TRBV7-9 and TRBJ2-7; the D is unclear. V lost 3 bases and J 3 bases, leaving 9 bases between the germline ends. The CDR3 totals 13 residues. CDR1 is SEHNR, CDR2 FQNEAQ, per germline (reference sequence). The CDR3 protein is CASSLVTFYEQYF. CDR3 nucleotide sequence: TGTGCCAGCAGCTTGGTGACCTTCTACGAGCAGTACTTC. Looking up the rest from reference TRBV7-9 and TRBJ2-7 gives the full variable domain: DTGVSQNPRHKITKRGQNVTFRCDPISEHNRLYWYRQTLGQGPEFLTYFQNEAQLEKSRLLSDRFSAERPKGSFSTLEIQRTEQGDSAMYLCASSLVTFYEQYFGPGTRLTVT.

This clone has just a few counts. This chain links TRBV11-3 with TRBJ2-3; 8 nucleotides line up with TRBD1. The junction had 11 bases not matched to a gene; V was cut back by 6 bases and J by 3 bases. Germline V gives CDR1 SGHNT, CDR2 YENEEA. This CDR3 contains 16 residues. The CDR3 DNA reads TGTGCCAGCAGAGGCAGGGCAGGGGGCCAGACAGATACGCAGTATTTT. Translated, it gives CASRGRAGGQTDTQYF.

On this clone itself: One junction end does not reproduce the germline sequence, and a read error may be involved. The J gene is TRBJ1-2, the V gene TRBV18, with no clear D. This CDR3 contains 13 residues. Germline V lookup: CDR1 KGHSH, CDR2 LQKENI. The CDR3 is CASPPDGDYGYTF. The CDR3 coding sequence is TGTGCCAGCCCACCTGACGGAGACTATGGCTACACCTTC.

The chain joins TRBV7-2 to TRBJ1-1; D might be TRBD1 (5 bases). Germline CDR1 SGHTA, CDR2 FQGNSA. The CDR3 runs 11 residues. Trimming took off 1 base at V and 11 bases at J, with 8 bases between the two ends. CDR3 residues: CASSLVGVAFF. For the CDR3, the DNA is TGTGCCAGCAGCTTAGTAGGGGTGGCTTTCTTT. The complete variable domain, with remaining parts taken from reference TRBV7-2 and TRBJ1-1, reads GAGVSQSPSNKVTEKGKDVELRCDPISGHTALYWYRQSLGQGLEFLIYFQGNSAPDKSGLPSDRFSAERTGGSVSTLTIQRTQQEDSAVYLCASSLVGVAFFGQGTRLTVV.

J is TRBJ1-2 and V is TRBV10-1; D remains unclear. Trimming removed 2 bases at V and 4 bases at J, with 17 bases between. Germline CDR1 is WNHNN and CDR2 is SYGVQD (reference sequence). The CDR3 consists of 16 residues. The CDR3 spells CASSELVRRKTYGYTF. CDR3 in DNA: TGCGCCAGCAGTGAGCTCGTAAGGCGAAAGACCTATGGCTACACCTTC.